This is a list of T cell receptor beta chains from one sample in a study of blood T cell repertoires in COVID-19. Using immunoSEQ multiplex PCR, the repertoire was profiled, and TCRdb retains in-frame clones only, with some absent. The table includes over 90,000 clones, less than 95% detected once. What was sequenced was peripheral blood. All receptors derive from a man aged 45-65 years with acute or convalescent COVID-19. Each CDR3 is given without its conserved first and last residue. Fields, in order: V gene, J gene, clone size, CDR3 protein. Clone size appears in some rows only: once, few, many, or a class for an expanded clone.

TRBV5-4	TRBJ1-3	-	ASSLEGRRSGNTIY
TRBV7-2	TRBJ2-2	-	ASSLVWGPGELF
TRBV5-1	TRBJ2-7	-	ASSTYRGYEQY
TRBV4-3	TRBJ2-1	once	ASSQDSGSYNEQF
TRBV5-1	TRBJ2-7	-	ASSLGLAGTYEQY
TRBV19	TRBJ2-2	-	ASSRVAGNTGELF
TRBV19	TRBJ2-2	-	ASSPSGNGELF
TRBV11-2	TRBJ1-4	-	ASSLGRDGATNEKLF
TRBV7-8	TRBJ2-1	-	ASSFDPTSGRNNEQF
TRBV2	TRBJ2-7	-	ASISGTSGRADEN
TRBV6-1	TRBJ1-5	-	ASSESRNQPQH
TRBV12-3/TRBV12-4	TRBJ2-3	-	ASGESDTQY
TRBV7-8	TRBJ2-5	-	ASSLVGGRETQY
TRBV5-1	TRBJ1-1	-	ASSLGLDRRNTEAF
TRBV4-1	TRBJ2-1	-	ASSPRSPRGREITYNEQF
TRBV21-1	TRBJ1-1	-	ASSKDRLNTEAF
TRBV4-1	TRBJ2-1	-	ASSQDRASGPSSYNEQF
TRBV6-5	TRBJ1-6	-	ASSYSGGGDNSPLH
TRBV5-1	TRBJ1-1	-	ASSLGQGSAAF
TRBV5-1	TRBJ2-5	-	ASRTSGGGETQY
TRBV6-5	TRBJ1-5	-	ASIGQAGQPQH
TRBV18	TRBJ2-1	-	ASSPPGTYSYNEQF
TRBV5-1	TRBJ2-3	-	ASSLGENTIRTDTQY
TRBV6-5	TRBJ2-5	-	ASSYGLAGSQETQY
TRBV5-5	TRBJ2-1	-	ASSLLAGSSYNEQF
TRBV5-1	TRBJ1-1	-	ASSSGLGLNTEAF
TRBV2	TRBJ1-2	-	ASNLGQGSNYGYT
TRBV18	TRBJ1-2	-	ASSPDQGAGGYT
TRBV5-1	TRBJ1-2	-	ASSSRTGLNYGYT
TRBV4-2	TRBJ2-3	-	ASSQEGGGTDTQY
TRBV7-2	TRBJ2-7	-	ASYWGLAGIYEQY
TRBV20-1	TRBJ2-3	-	SGQGTDTQY
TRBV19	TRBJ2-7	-	ASSPGTSVTYEQY
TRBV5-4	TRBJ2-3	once	ATAGTRGADTQY
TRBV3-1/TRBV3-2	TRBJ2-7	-	ASSQNPGVYEQY
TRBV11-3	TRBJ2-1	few	ASSPYNQGEQF
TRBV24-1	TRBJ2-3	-	ATSDSRRTSGATDTQY
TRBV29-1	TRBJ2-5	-	SVGQLGGRWQTQY
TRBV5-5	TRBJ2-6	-	ASSTGTASGANVLT
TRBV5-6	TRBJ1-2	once	ASSQGAIANYGYT
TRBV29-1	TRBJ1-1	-	SVRNSGTGTTEAF
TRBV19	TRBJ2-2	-	ASSIGFGLADTGELF
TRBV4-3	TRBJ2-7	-	ASSQGLGIYEQY